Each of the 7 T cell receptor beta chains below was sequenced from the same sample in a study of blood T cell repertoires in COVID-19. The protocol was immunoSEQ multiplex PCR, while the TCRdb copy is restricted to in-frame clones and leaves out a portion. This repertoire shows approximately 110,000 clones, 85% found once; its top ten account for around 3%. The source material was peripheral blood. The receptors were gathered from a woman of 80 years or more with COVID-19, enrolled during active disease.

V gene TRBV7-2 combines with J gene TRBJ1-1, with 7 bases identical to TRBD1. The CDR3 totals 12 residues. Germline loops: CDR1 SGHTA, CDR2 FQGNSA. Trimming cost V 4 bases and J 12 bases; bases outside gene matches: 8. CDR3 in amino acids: CASSSPDRVTFF. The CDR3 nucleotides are TGTGCCAGCAGCTCACCAGACAGGGTAACTTTCTTT.

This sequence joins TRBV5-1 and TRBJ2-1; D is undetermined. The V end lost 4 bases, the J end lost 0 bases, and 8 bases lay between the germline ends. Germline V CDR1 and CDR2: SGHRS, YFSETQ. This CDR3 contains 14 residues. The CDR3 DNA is TGCGCCAGCAGCAAACCGAGCTCCTACAATGAGCAGTTCTTC. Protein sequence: CASSKPSSYNEQFF.

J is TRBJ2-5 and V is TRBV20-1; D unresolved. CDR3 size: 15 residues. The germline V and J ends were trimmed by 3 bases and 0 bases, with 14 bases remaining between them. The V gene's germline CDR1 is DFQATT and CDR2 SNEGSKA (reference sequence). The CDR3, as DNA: TGCAGTGCTAGTTCCATAACGGAGTACCAAGAGACCCAGTACTTC. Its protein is CSASSITEYQETQYF.

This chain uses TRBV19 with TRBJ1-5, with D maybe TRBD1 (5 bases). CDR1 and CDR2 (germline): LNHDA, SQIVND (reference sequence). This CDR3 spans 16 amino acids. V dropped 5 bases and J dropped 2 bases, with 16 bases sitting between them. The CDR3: CASSSHTPRGNQPQHF. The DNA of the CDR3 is TGTGCCAGTAGTTCTCATACACCCAGGGGCAATCAGCCCCAGCATTTT.

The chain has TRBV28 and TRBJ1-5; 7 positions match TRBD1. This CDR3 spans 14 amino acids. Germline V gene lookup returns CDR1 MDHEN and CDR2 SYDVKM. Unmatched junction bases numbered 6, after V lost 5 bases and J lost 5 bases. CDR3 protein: CASSERQGHQPQHF. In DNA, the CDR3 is TGTGCCAGCAGTGAAAGACAGGGACATCAGCCCCAGCATTTT.

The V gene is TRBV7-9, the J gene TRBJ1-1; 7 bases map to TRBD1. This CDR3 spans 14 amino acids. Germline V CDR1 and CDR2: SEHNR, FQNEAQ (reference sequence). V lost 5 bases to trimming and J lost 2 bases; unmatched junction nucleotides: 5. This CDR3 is CASSPGTDNTEAFF. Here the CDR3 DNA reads TGTGCCAGCAGCCCCGGGACAGATAACACTGAAGCTTTCTTT.

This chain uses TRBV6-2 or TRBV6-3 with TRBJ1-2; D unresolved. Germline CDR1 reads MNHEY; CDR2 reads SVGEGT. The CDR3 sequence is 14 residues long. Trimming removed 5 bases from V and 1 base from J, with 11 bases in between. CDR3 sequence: CASSEGRSNYGYTF. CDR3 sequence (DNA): TGTGCCAGCAGTGAGGGAAGAAGTAACTATGGCTACACCTTC.